This T cell receptor beta chain was identified in a study of graft-versus-host responses after intestinal transplantation. The overall study: Each transplant was multivisceral, liver-intestinal, or isolated intestinal.

The V gene's germline CDR1 is MGHRA and CDR2 YSYEKL. CDR3 length equals 17 residues. V was shortened by 2 bases and J by 0 bases, with 14 bases between the two germline ends. In regard to this clone: What it recognizes is unknown.

Whole-study findings and limits: Clonal ratios of graft-versus-host to host-versus-graft in allografts were high for patients exhibiting graft-donor T cell macrochimerism. Some GvH clones were seen earlier in gut or blood, suggesting intestinal origin.

The method was immunoSEQ multiplex PCR; TCRdb's version includes in-frame clones alone and lacks a portion of them. The sample has around 90,000 clones, 85% to 95% seen once; the top ten hold approximately 0.069%. This material consisted of unstimulated CD8+ T cells sorted from spleen or lymph node cells, taken before transplant. This receptor was obtained from a human donor who was the organ donor for an intestinal transplant. V usage is TRBV4-1 and J usage is TRBJ2-1, with D tentatively TRBD1 (6 bases). The CDR3 DNA reads TGCGCCAGCAGCCAATCCCCGGACAGTAGCTCCTACAATGAGCAGTTCTTC. Encoded protein: CASSQSPDSSSYNEQFF.